The 30 T cell receptor beta chains below all came from one sample that was sequenced in a study of technical replicates of blood from a handful of donors. The table came from immunoSEQ multiplex PCR; TCRdb's copy has only in-frame clones and leaves some out. The data contain more than 65,000 clones, around 92% of them singletons. The specimen was T cells isolated from PBMCs. All receptors derive from a human donor in good health.

Of note for this clone: The sample has other DNA sequences that encode this CDR3 too. The chain links TRBV19 to TRBJ2-2; tentatively, D is TRBD1 (5 bases). Germline V gene lookup returns CDR1 LNHDA and CDR2 SQIVND (reference sequence). Between the trimmed V and J ends, which lost 5 bases and 1 base, there was a span of 8 bases. There are 14 residues in the CDR3. In nucleotides, the CDR3 is TGTGCCAGTAGTGGCCAGGGGAACACCGGGGAGCTGTTTTTT. This encodes CASSGQGNTGELFF.

V is TRBV12-5 and J is TRBJ1-5; the D gene is possibly TRBD1 (6 bases). Germline assignment: CDR1 LGHNT and CDR2 FRNRAP. Trimming shortened V by 6 bases and J by 13 bases, and 19 bases separated the two germline ends. This CDR3 has 13 residues. The CDR3, as DNA: TGTGCTAGTGGCCCTCAGGGGAGGGACGCTCAGCATTTT. Amino acids: CASGPQGRDAQHF.

The chain employs TRBV9 and TRBJ2-3, with 8 bases identical to TRBD2. Trimming took 4 bases from V and 1 from J; bases not matched to a gene: 5. From germline, CDR1 is SGDLS and CDR2 YYNGEE. This CDR3 contains 15 residues. CDR3 protein: CASSPGGLGTDTQYF. The CDR3 DNA is TGTGCCAGCAGCCCGGGGGGACTAGGCACAGATACGCAGTATTTT.

The rearrangement uses TRBV7-2 and TRBJ1-2; D unresolved. The ends were cut back, 4 bases at V and 8 bases at J, with 20 bases in the middle. The CDR3 is made up of 15 amino acids. Germline assignment: CDR1 SGHTA and CDR2 FQGNSA. The CDR3 nucleotides are TGTGCCAGCAGCTCGATAGCGAGCCTAGACAAGGGCTACACCTTC. It specifies CASSSIASLDKGYTF.

The CDR3 sequence: CASSYNREIIYGYTF. The CDR3 coding sequence is TGTGCCAGCAGCTATAACCGGGAGATCATATATGGCTACACCTTC. The rearrangement uses TRBV5-8 and TRBJ1-2; no definite D call. V gave up 3 bases and J gave up 5 bases, with 17 bases separating them. Germline lookup yields CDR1 SGHTS and CDR2 YDEGEE. The CDR3 consists of 15 residues.

The genes are TRBV4-1 and TRBJ1-1; TRBD1 matches 7 bases. Germline V gene data show CDR1 as MGHRA and CDR2 as YSYEKL. This CDR3 is built from 16 residues. V gave up 2 bases and J gave up 8 bases; unmatched junction bases: 14. CDR3 sequence (DNA): TGCGCCAGCAGCCAATACCCTACAGGGGAAATTTGGGAAGCTTTCTTT. Amino acid sequence: CASSQYPTGEIWEAFF.

The rearrangement uses TRBV27 and TRBJ2-1, with unresolved D. The ends were cut back, 0 bases at V and 10 bases at J, with 10 bases in the middle. The germline V gene encodes CDR1 MNHEY and CDR2 SMNVEV (reference sequence). This CDR3 contains 13 residues. In DNA form, the CDR3 reads TGTGCCAGCAGTTTATCAGAAGATGCGGAGCAGTTCTTC. Its translation is CASSLSEDAEQFF.

The genes are TRBV18 and TRBJ1-1; TRBD1 matches 7 bases. Germline CDR1 and CDR2: KGHSH and LQKENI. V shed 3 bases and J 12 bases; nucleotides not matched to a gene: 10. This CDR3 comprises 13 residues. CDR3 region: CASSPQDRVRTFF. The CDR3 coding sequence is TGTGCCAGCTCACCCCAAGACAGGGTGCGAACTTTCTTT.

The genes are TRBV15 and TRBJ2-7; D is undetermined. The CDR3 is made up of 14 amino acids. Trimming took off 3 bases at V and 1 base at J, with 10 bases between the two ends. CDR1 is LNHNV and CDR2 is YYDKDF in the germline V gene (reference sequence). CDR3 residues: CATSSIGGSYEQYF. CDR3 DNA: TGTGCCACCAGCAGTATTGGCGGTTCCTACGAGCAGTACTTC.

The gene calls are TRBV28 and TRBJ1-1, with D hard to call. V was clipped by 3 bases and J by 6 bases, with 11 bases between them. This CDR3 spans 13 amino acids. CDR1 MDHEN and CDR2 SYDVKM come from the germline V gene. In nucleotides, the CDR3 is TGTGCCAGCAGTTTTAGCGACCGAGCTGAAGCTTTCTTT. It is translated as CASSFSDRAEAFF.

This rearrangement joins TRBV7-2 to TRBJ2-7; TRBD1 aligns across 10 bases. The CDR3 sequence is 17 residues long. From germline, CDR1 is SGHTA and CDR2 FQGNSA. The V gene end was trimmed by 5 bases and the J gene end by 4 bases; junction bases not matched to a gene: 14. The CDR3 DNA reads as TGTGCCAGCAGCACCGACAGGGGGCCACCCCTGATTTACGAGCAGTACTTC. It codes for CASSTDRGPPLIYEQYF.

V and J are TRBV4-1 and TRBJ2-1, with 16 bases aligning to TRBD2. The CDR3 spans 19 residues. J was trimmed by 9 bases and V by 1 base; bases with no gene match: 12. Per the germline V gene, CDR1 is MGHRA and CDR2 is YSYEKL. The CDR3 sequence: CASSQVRGLAGGPGSEQFF. In nucleotides, the CDR3 is TGCGCCAGCAGCCAAGTCCGGGGACTAGCGGGAGGGCCTGGTAGTGAGCAGTTCTTC.

The chain carries TRBV10-3 and TRBJ1-5; D remains unclear. The germline V gene encodes CDR1 ENHRY and CDR2 SYGVKD. The CDR3 runs to 14 residues. V shed 4 bases and J shed 3 bases, with 10 bases lying between them. The CDR3 protein is CAISVAAVNQPQHF. As DNA, the CDR3 is TGTGCCATCAGTGTAGCGGCCGTCAATCAGCCCCAGCATTTT.

V usage is TRBV11-2 and J usage is TRBJ2-7; D might be TRBD1 (6 bases). V was clipped by 0 bases and J by 2 bases, with 11 bases between them. The CDR3 covers 15 residues. CDR1 and CDR2 from the germline V gene are SGHAT and FQNNGV. Here the CDR3 reads CASSLEGDTTYEQYF. Here the CDR3 DNA reads TGTGCCAGCAGCTTAGAAGGGGACACTACCTACGAGCAGTACTTC. Full variable domain (remainder filled in from reference TRBV11-2 and TRBJ2-7): EAGVAQSPRYKIIEKRQSVAFWCNPISGHATLYWYQQILGQGPKLLIQFQNNGVVDDSQLPKDRFSAERLKGVDSTLKIQPAKLEDSAVYLCASSLEGDTTYEQYFGPGTRLTVT.

The V and J genes are TRBV10-3 and TRBJ2-2; 14 bases agree with TRBD2. The V gene end was trimmed by 2 bases and the J gene end by 7 bases; junction bases not matched to a gene: 6. The CDR3 is 17 amino acids. Germline assignment: CDR1 ENHRY and CDR2 SYGVKD. DNA for the CDR3: TGTGCCATCAGTGAGACTCCGGGACTAGCGGGAGTCGGGGAGCTGTTTTTT. This translates into CAISETPGLAGVGELFF.

J is TRBJ2-2 and V is TRBV5-1; no clear D. CDR1 is SGHRS and CDR2 is YFSETQ in the germline V gene. This CDR3 spans 12 amino acids. Trimming cost V 5 bases and J 1 base, with 3 bases left between them. This CDR3 is CASRQNTGELFF. The DNA of the CDR3 is TGCGCCAGCAGACAGAACACCGGGGAGCTGTTTTTT.

The V gene is TRBV27, the J gene TRBJ2-3; no clear D gene. The V and J ends lost 3 bases and 2 bases respectively, with 15 bases between them. Per the germline V gene, CDR1 is MNHEY and CDR2 is SMNVEV (reference sequence). The CDR3 sequence is 16 residues long. For the CDR3, the DNA is TGTGCCAGCAGTTTGTGGTATGAGGTTTCCACAGATACGCAGTATTTT. Protein product: CASSLWYEVSTDTQYF.

The V gene is TRBV7-2, the J gene TRBJ1-1; D may be TRBD1 (5 bases). Germline assignment: CDR1 SGHTA and CDR2 FQGNSA. The CDR3 consists of 15 residues. Deletions cut 2 bases from V and 1 base from J, with 11 bases between. CDR3 nucleotide sequence: TGTGCCAGCAGCTTAAGGTCGGGGGGGAACACTGAAGCTTTCTTT. It encodes CASSLRSGGNTEAFF. The whole variable domain, filled in from reference TRBV7-2 and TRBJ1-1, reads GAGVSQSPSNKVTEKGKDVELRCDPISGHTALYWYRQSLGQGLEFLIYFQGNSAPDKSGLPSDRFSAERTGGSVSTLTIQRTQQEDSAVYLCASSLRSGGNTEAFFGQGTRLTVV.

This sequence joins TRBV7-3 and TRBJ1-1, with a possible D match to TRBD1 (5 bases). Germline lookup yields CDR1 SGHTA and CDR2 FQGTGA. Trimming shortened V by 2 bases and J by 0 bases, and 16 bases separated the two germline ends. This CDR3 spans 17 amino acids. The CDR3 coding sequence is TGTGCCAGCAGCTTATATCCCCCGGGGGTAGTGAACACTGAAGCTTTCTTT. As protein: CASSLYPPGVVNTEAFF.

This rearrangement joins TRBV27 to TRBJ2-7, with 8 nucleotides matching TRBD1. Germline lookup yields CDR1 MNHEY and CDR2 SMNVEV (reference sequence). This CDR3 contains 13 residues. The ends lost 6 bases at V and 3 bases at J; junction bases unmatched: 4. The CDR3 nucleotides are TGTGCCAGCAGGCGGACAGGGATCTACGAGCAGTACTTC. Translated: CASRRTGIYEQYF.

The rearrangement links TRBV15 to TRBJ2-7, with 7 bases that match TRBD1. The CDR3 is made up of 14 amino acids. CDR1 is LNHNV, CDR2 YYDKDF, per germline (reference sequence). The V and J ends lost 0 bases and 3 bases, in that order; junction bases with no gene match: 2. CDR3 bases: TGTGCCACCAGCAGAGATGACAGGGTCTACGAGCAGTACTTC. Translation gives CATSRDDRVYEQYF.

This chain links TRBV6-1 with TRBJ2-5; D gene ambiguous. The CDR3 runs to 14 residues. Germline V lookup: CDR1 MNHNS, CDR2 SASEGT. The V and J ends lost 1 base and 4 bases respectively, with 10 bases between them. The CDR3 protein is CASSEVPNRETQYF. CDR3 coding DNA: TGTGCCAGCAGTGAAGTGCCCAACAGAGAGACCCAGTACTTC.

DNA for the CDR3: TGTGCCAGTAGTATTCGTGACAGGCGCACAGATACGCAGTATTTT. Its protein product is CASSIRDRRTDTQYF. The chain carries TRBV19 and TRBJ2-3; tentative D call: TRBD1 (6 bases). V was shortened by 3 bases and J by 1 base, with 11 bases between the two germline ends. The germline CDR1 and CDR2 sequences are LNHDA and SQIVND (reference sequence). This CDR3 has 15 residues.

V and J are TRBV2 and TRBJ1-3, with 7 bases aligning to TRBD1. Trimming took 6 bases from V and 0 from J; bases not matched to a gene: 5. The V gene's germline CDR1 is SNHLY and CDR2 FYNNEI. This CDR3 has 15 residues. The CDR3 loop is CASSPRGVSGNTIYF. CDR3 DNA: TGTGCCAGCAGCCCCAGGGGGGTCTCTGGAAACACCATATATTTT.

The chain has TRBV6-6 and TRBJ1-4; TRBD1 is a possible D gene (6 bases). CDR1 and CDR2 from the germline V gene are MNHNY and SVGAGI (reference sequence). The CDR3 extends over 15 amino acids. Trimming left V 5 bases short and J 5 bases short, with 15 bases between. CDR3 protein: CASSKRGGGNEKLFF. For the CDR3, the DNA is TGTGCCAGCAGTAAACGGGGAGGGGGGAATGAAAAACTGTTTTTT.

V gene TRBV19 combines with J gene TRBJ1-5, with TRBD1 matching over 7 bases. The CDR3 is 15 amino acids. Germline V gene data show CDR1 as LNHDA and CDR2 as SQIVND (reference sequence). Trimming at V came to 1 base and at J to 3 bases, leaving 3 bases not matched to a gene. In nucleotides, the CDR3 is TGTGCCAGTAGTATAGTCGGACAGGTCAATCAGCCCCAGCATTTT. Translating it yields CASSIVGQVNQPQHF.

The chain links TRBV19 to TRBJ2-5; 7 nucleotides match TRBD2. There are 16 residues in the CDR3. CDR1 LNHDA and CDR2 SQIVND come from the germline V gene (reference sequence). The V and J ends lost 7 bases and 2 bases, in that order; junction bases with no gene match: 13. As DNA, the CDR3 is TGTGCCAGTAACCGGGGGGTAGCGGGCCGACAAGAGACCCAGTACTTC. Its translation is CASNRGVAGRQETQYF.

The genes are TRBV5-1 and TRBJ2-2; 10 nucleotides match TRBD2. The CDR3 covers 16 residues. Germline CDR1 SGHRS, CDR2 YFSETQ. The V gene end was trimmed by 2 bases and the J gene end by 2 bases; junction bases not matched to a gene: 3. As DNA, the CDR3 is TGCGCCAGCAGCTTTACTAGCGGGATAAACACCGGGGAGCTGTTTTTT. Encoded protein: CASSFTSGINTGELFF.

CDR3 bases: TGTGCCAGCAGGGGGCGAGCCAATGAGCAGTTCTTC. It translates to CASRGRANEQFF. This rearrangement joins TRBV6-1 to TRBJ2-1; D is perhaps TRBD1 (5 bases). Germline CDR1 is MNHNS and CDR2 is SASEGT. The germline V and J ends were trimmed by 6 bases and 6 bases, with 9 bases remaining between them. This CDR3 region has 12 residues.

The rearrangement uses TRBV27 and TRBJ1-5, with D perhaps matching TRBD1 (6 bases). CDR3 length: 15 amino acids. CDR1 is MNHEY and CDR2 is SMNVEV in the germline V gene (reference sequence). Deletions cut 7 bases from V and 2 bases from J, with 15 bases between. The CDR3 bases are TGTGCCAGCACCCCATTTTCAGGGGGCAATCAGCCCCAGCATTTT. This sequence encodes CASTPFSGGNQPQHF.